This TCR beta chain was retrieved from a study of T cell responses to AZD1222 COVID-19 vaccine. Study in general: Second-dose timings of about 4 or about 12 weeks were pooled. Broader study findings: Donors in the cohort were predominantly white British and more often female, and clonal diversity was possibly underestimated.

Some clones are missing from TCRdb's copy, which holds only in-frame ones; the method was immunoSEQ multiplex PCR. The repertoire holds over 120,000 clones, with 85% to 90% as singletons. CDR3 length equals 14 residues. The germline V and J ends were trimmed by 5 bases and 5 bases, with 15 bases remaining between them. The germline CDR1 and CDR2 sequences are SEHNR and FQNEAQ (reference sequence). On this clone: What it binds is not known.

The sequenced sample was peripheral blood, obtained on day 0 of AZD1222 vaccination. The receptor comes from an adult in good health. The rearrangement joins TRBV7-9 to TRBJ2-5, with D maybe TRBD1 (8 bases). CDR3 sequence (DNA): TGTGCCAGCAGCCCTGGACAGGGAGGGGAGACCCAGTACTTC. It is translated as CASSPGQGGETQYF. The full variable domain, with the rest looked up from reference TRBV7-9 and TRBJ2-5, is DTGVSQNPRHKITKRGQNVTFRCDPISEHNRLYWYRQTLGQGPEFLTYFQNEAQLEKSRLLSDRFSAERPKGSFSTLEIQRTEQGDSAMYLCASSPGQGGETQYFGPGTRLLVL.